Listed below are T cell receptor beta chains from one sample, sequenced in a study of T cell responses to AZD1222 COVID-19 vaccine. The table came from immunoSEQ multiplex PCR; TCRdb's copy has only in-frame clones and leaves some out. This sample has approximately 24,000 clones; 88% occur once, and the top ten carry 2.5% to 3%. Sample: peripheral blood, taken 28 days after the second AZD1222 dose. These receptors were obtained from an adult who received the AZD1222 COVID-19 vaccine. The CDR3 runs from the conserved cysteine through the conserved F or W. D genes are given only for firm matches. Not all rows give a size; the values are once, few, many and, for expanded clones, a class.

CDR3 DNA | CDR3 protein | clone size | J gene | D gene | V gene
TGCGCCAGCAGCCCAGGACAGCCTTATTCACCCCTCCACTTT | CASSPGQPYSPLHF | medium-sized | TRBJ1-6 | NA | TRBV4-3
TGTGCCAGTAGTGCGACTCTTAACTATGGCTACACCTTC | CASSATLNYGYTF | NA | TRBJ1-2 | NA | TRBV19
TGTGCCAGCAGAGAAGAGACCCAGTACTTC | CASREETQYF | once | TRBJ2-5 | NA | TRBV6-5
TGTGCCAGCAGCTTAGTTTATCTGGCAGGGACTTGGAATGAGCAGTTCTTC | CASSLVYLAGTWNEQFF | NA | TRBJ2-1 | NA | TRBV7-9
TGTGCCAGCAGTATCGGCCTTGTGTATAGCCAGCCCCAGCATTTT | CASSIGLVYSQPQHF | NA | TRBJ1-5 | NA | TRBV2
TGTGCCAGCAGCTTAACAGGGACTAATGAAAAACTGTTTTTT | CASSLTGTNEKLFF | once | TRBJ1-4 | NA | TRBV7-9
TGTGCCAGCAGTCAGGGGGCGTGGGAGACCCAGTACTTC | CASSQGAWETQYF | NA | TRBJ2-5 | TRBD1 | TRBV6-5
TGCAGCGTTGGCGCAGGGGGATACGAGCAGTACTTC | CSVGAGGYEQYF | NA | TRBJ2-7 | TRBD1 | TRBV29-1
TGTGCCAGCAGCTTAGCGGGGGGGGCGGGACAGCCCCAGCATTTT | CASSLAGGAGQPQHF | once | TRBJ1-5 | NA | TRBV7-9
TGTGCCATCAGTGCGACAGATGGTGAGCAGTTCTTC | CAISATDGEQFF | NA | TRBJ2-1 | NA | TRBV10-3
TGTGCTAGTGGTTTGGTTGGAGGGGTAAATCAGCCCCAGCATTTT | CASGLVGGVNQPQHF | NA | TRBJ1-5 | NA | TRBV12-5
TGTGCCAGCAGCCAAGAGAACACCTACTACGAGCAGTACTTC | CASSQENTYYEQYF | NA | TRBJ2-7 | NA | TRBV14
TGTGCCAGCAGCATCGGGGATCAGCCCCAGCATTTT | CASSIGDQPQHF | NA | TRBJ1-5 | NA | TRBV7-9